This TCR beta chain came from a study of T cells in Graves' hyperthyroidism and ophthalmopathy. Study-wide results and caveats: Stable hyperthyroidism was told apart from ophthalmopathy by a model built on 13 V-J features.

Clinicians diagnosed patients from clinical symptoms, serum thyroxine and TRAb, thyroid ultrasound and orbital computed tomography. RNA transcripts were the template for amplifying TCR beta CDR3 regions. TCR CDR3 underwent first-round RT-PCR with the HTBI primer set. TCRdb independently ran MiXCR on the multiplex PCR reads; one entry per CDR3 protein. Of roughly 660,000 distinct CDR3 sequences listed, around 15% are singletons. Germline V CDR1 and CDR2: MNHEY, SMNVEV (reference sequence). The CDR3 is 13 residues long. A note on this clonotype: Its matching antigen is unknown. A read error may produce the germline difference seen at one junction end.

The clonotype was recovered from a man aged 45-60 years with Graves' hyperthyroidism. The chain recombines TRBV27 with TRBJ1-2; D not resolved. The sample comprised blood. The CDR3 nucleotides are TGTGCCAGCAGTTTAGGACGGTCCTATGGCTGCACCTTC. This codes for CASSLGRSYGCTF.